Listed below are T cell receptor beta chains from one sample, sequenced in a study of T-cell reconstitution after alpha-beta-depleted transplantation in children. TCRdb called the PCR reads again in MiXCR, with one record for every CDR3 protein. Among 670,000 or so distinct CDR3 sequences listed, over 10% were seen once. The sample in question was PBMCs, obtained before TCRalphabeta/CD19-depleted stem cell transplant. The source is a girl aged 2 to 9 with congenital amegakaryocytic thrombocytopenia, due to receive a stem cell transplant. Both conserved end residues are trimmed from each CDR3.

CDR3 protein: ASSNYIGELF
J gene: TRBJ2-2
V gene: TRBV28

CDR3 protein: ASSFGLAENEQF
J gene: TRBJ2-1
V gene: TRBV9

CDR3 protein: ASSQWEGTDTQY
J gene: TRBJ2-3
V gene: TRBV23-1

CDR3 protein: AISGTPYNNEQF
J gene: TRBJ2-1
V gene: TRBV10-3

CDR3 protein: ASSQAGHTDTQY
J gene: TRBJ2-3
V gene: TRBV28

CDR3 protein: ASSKEAHSSLAKGENTEAF
J gene: TRBJ1-1
V gene: TRBV7-2

CDR3 protein: ASSYGGTGLFQPQH
J gene: TRBJ1-5
V gene: TRBV6-5

CDR3 protein: SAMETSGLNEQY
J gene: TRBJ2-7
V gene: TRBV20-1

CDR3 protein: ASICEQLTGWAF
J gene: TRBJ1-1
V gene: TRBV3-1

CDR3 protein: ASSPASGRTYNEQF
J gene: TRBJ2-1
V gene: TRBV18

CDR3 protein: ASSFAGIPGEQY
J gene: TRBJ2-7
V gene: TRBV27

CDR3 protein: SVGGLMNTEAF
J gene: TRBJ1-1
V gene: TRBV29-1

CDR3 protein: ASSLEGLPNEQF
J gene: TRBJ2-1
V gene: TRBV5-1

CDR3 protein: ASSQDQYQETQY
J gene: TRBJ2-5
V gene: TRBV4-1

CDR3 protein: ASSPGRTSGNTIY
J gene: TRBJ1-3
V gene: TRBV7-6

CDR3 protein: ASSLATGSNSPLH
J gene: TRBJ1-6
V gene: TRBV12-3/TRBV12-4

CDR3 protein: ASSLMGEVTEAF
J gene: TRBJ1-1
V gene: TRBV7-9

CDR3 protein: SAREEAGGLVNIQY
J gene: TRBJ2-4
V gene: TRBV20-1

CDR3 protein: SASGRAQSTGELF
J gene: TRBJ2-2
V gene: TRBV20-1

CDR3 protein: ASRPGQARTGELF
J gene: TRBJ2-2
V gene: TRBV7-9

CDR3 protein: SVTLGARGPF
J gene: TRBJ2-1
V gene: TRBV29-1

CDR3 protein: ASSQDTPYEQY
J gene: TRBJ2-7
V gene: TRBV14

CDR3 protein: ASSLTADPTDTQY
J gene: TRBJ2-3
V gene: TRBV7-9

CDR3 protein: ASSLMTRTTYEQY
J gene: TRBJ2-7
V gene: TRBV28

CDR3 protein: ASSSIAGGSPYEQY
J gene: TRBJ2-7
V gene: TRBV5-1

CDR3 protein: SVEVEPGLRNEKLF
J gene: TRBJ1-4
V gene: TRBV29-1

CDR3 protein: ASRSGSRQY
J gene: TRBJ2-3
V gene: TRBV6-1

CDR3 protein: ASSWGPNSYNEQF
J gene: TRBJ2-1
V gene: TRBV7-3

CDR3 protein: AWSLGGSYEQY
J gene: TRBJ2-7
V gene: TRBV30

CDR3 protein: ASSIIAGGEQY
J gene: TRBJ2-7
V gene: TRBV27

CDR3 protein: ASSQVGVYGYT
J gene: TRBJ1-2
V gene: TRBV4-2

CDR3 protein: AISESGILYGYT
J gene: TRBJ1-2
V gene: TRBV10-3

CDR3 protein: ASSLVAEVVEQY
J gene: TRBJ2-7
V gene: TRBV5-1

CDR3 protein: SARGDYEQY
J gene: TRBJ2-7
V gene: TRBV20-1

CDR3 protein: ASSLALGDYGYT
J gene: TRBJ1-2
V gene: TRBV5-1

CDR3 protein: ASRIRGEEQY
J gene: TRBJ2-7
V gene: TRBV12-3/TRBV12-4

CDR3 protein: ASSFDPAGDEQY
J gene: TRBJ2-7
V gene: TRBV12-3/TRBV12-4

CDR3 protein: ASSLRSPSHNEQF
J gene: TRBJ2-1
V gene: TRBV5-1

CDR3 protein: ASSFDTSYYEQY
J gene: TRBJ2-7
V gene: TRBV7-8

CDR3 protein: SVEEVVGGYT
J gene: TRBJ1-2
V gene: TRBV29-1

CDR3 protein: ASGLAGTNGELF
J gene: TRBJ2-2
V gene: TRBV5-1

CDR3 protein: ASSLGMDTQY
J gene: TRBJ2-3
V gene: TRBV27

CDR3 protein: ASRFGVGQDPREQY
J gene: TRBJ2-7
V gene: TRBV12-3/TRBV12-4